The 30 T cell receptor beta chains given below trace back to one sample, sequenced in a study of identical twins. One entry per CDR3 protein results from TCRdb running MiXCR on the 5' RACE reads. Of some 900,000 distinct CDR3 sequences in the sample, roughly an eighth were seen once. The same sample was also used in a study of yellow fever vaccine responses in identical twins.

Material: PBMCs. The receptors stem from a woman between 18 and 29 years old in good health.

The table lists this clonotype with a few counts. The chain couples TRBV7-8 to TRBJ2-3, with TRBD2 matching over 11 bases. The length of the CDR3 is 16 residues. Germline CDR1 reads SGHVS; CDR2 reads FQNEAQ. V gave up 3 bases and J gave up 6 bases; unmatched junction bases: 8. The CDR3: CASSFSSGRAGDTQYF. The CDR3 nucleotides are TGTGCCAGCAGCTTCAGTAGCGGGAGGGCGGGTGATACGCAGTATTTT.

V gene TRBV6-1 combines with J gene TRBJ2-2, with a tentative D call TRBD2 (6 bases). CDR1 is MNHNS, CDR2 SASEGT, per germline. This CDR3 is built from 16 residues. V was cut by 6 bases and J by 5 bases, with 19 bases left in between. The CDR3 spells CASRDLVAGGTGELFF. The CDR3 bases are TGTGCCAGCAGGGATTTGGTGGCAGGAGGGACCGGGGAGCTGTTTTTT.

This clonotype was seen only a few times. The gene calls are TRBV12-3 or TRBV12-4 and TRBJ2-1; TRBD2 matches at 8 bases. The CDR3 extends over 15 amino acids. V gave up 5 bases and J gave up 3 bases; unmatched junction bases: 6. The CDR3 coding sequence is TGTGCCAGCAGTCCACGGGGGGGGGACTACAATGAGCAGTTCTTC. This encodes CASSPRGGDYNEQFF.

This clonotype was seen only a few times. CDR3 sequence reads: CATHPGGVGGANVLTF. In nucleotides, the CDR3 is TGTGCCACCCACCCGGGGGGAGTTGGAGGGGCCAACGTCCTGACTTTC. The V call is TRBV6-2 or TRBV6-3, the J call TRBJ2-6; TRBD2 agrees at 7 bases. CDR3 size: 16 residues. The J segment lost 4 bases and the V segment lost 10 bases, leaving 13 bases of the junction unmatched. From germline, CDR1 is MNHEY and CDR2 SVGEGT.

This clonotype was recorded many times. The chain is built from TRBV4-1 and TRBJ1-4, with D possibly matching TRBD1 (5 bases). This CDR3 is 15 amino acids long. Germline lookup yields CDR1 MGHRA and CDR2 YSYEKL. V lost 7 bases and J 4 bases, leaving 16 bases between the germline ends. The chain's CDR3 is CASTLTAGRNEKLFF. The CDR3 nucleotides read TGCGCCAGCACCCTCACGGCAGGGCGTAATGAAAAACTGTTTTTT.

The CDR3 nucleotides are TGTGCCAGCAGTGAAAGGGGGCCCTTCGAGCAGTACTTC. This sequence encodes CASSERGPFEQYF. V gene TRBV27 combines with J gene TRBJ2-7; 7 nucleotides line up with TRBD1. This CDR3 has 13 amino acids. From germline, CDR1 is MNHEY and CDR2 SMNVEV (reference sequence). Trimming at V came to 5 bases and at J to 6 bases, leaving 7 bases not matched to a gene.

Comment on this clonotype: At one end, the junction sequence differs from germline, possibly due to a read error. The genes are TRBV20-1 and TRBJ2-3; TRBD2 agrees at 15 bases. This CDR3 has 21 residues. Germline V gives CDR1 DFQATT, CDR2 SNEGSKA (reference sequence). For the CDR3, the DNA is TGCTGTGCTAGAGATCGGGAGGGACTAGCGGGGGGCATGAGGATCACAGATACGCAGTATTTT. Amino acid sequence: CCARDREGLAGGMRITDTQYF.

This clonotype was detected many times. The gene calls are TRBV25-1 and TRBJ2-1; D is possibly TRBD1 (9 bases). This CDR3 spans 18 amino acids. The V gene lost 8 bases and the J gene lost 7 bases, with 30 bases spanning the gap. CDR1 is MGHDK and CDR2 is SYGVNS in the germline V gene. Written as DNA, the CDR3 is TGTGCCAGCGCCCCCGGGACAGGGATAGCGGGGATCGGGAATGAGCAGTTCTTC. Its protein is CASAPGTGIAGIGNEQFF.

J is TRBJ2-1 and V is TRBV6-1; 8 bases align to TRBD1. The CDR3 consists of 15 residues. CDR1 and CDR2 (germline): MNHNS, SASEGT. Trimming removed 4 bases from V and 5 bases from J; junction bases left unmatched: 7. The CDR3: CASSVWQGAHNEQFF. The CDR3 DNA reads TGTGCCAGCAGTGTCTGGCAGGGGGCCCACAATGAGCAGTTCTTC.

This clonotype has more than one count but fewer than ten. V gene TRBV3-1 combines with J gene TRBJ2-7, with 8 bases fitting TRBD2. The CDR3 is 16 amino acids. Germline CDR1 reads LGHDT; CDR2 reads YNNKEL (reference sequence). V shed 1 base and J 6 bases; nucleotides not matched to a gene: 11. In DNA, the CDR3 is TGTGCCAGCAGCCAAGTAAGAAGCGGGAGTTGGGTCGAGCAGTACTTC. It yields the protein CASSQVRSGSWVEQYF.

V usage is TRBV2 and J usage is TRBJ2-7; the D gene could be TRBD1 or TRBD2 (5 bases each). V was cut by 10 bases and J by 2 bases, with 15 bases left in between. Germline CDR1 and CDR2: SNHLY and FYNNEI. The CDR3 has 13 amino acids. The CDR3 DNA sequence: TGTGCCACCAGGATGGGGGTAACCTACGAGCAGTACTTC. Protein product: CATRMGVTYEQYF.

This clonotype was seen only a few times. The rearrangement joins TRBV7-8 to TRBJ1-6; possibly TRBD1 for D (5 bases). The germline V gene encodes CDR1 SGHVS and CDR2 FQNEAQ. V was pared by 0 bases and J by 6 bases, with 12 bases between. The CDR3 spans 16 residues. The CDR3 protein is CASSLAGFGANSPLHF. The CDR3 DNA reads as TGTGCCAGCAGCTTAGCCGGGTTTGGGGCTAATTCACCCCTCCACTTT.

This clonotype was counted between two and nine times. The V and J genes are TRBV12-3 or TRBV12-4 and TRBJ1-3; D uncertain. The CDR3 has 12 amino acids. Trimming took off 3 bases at V and 6 bases at J, with 6 bases between the two ends. The CDR3 loop reads CASSFVSNTIYF. The DNA of the CDR3 is TGTGCCAGCAGTTTTGTCTCAAACACCATATATTTT.

This chain joins TRBV6-6 and TRBJ2-5; no reliable D call. Trimming shortened V by 6 bases and J by 4 bases, and 12 bases separated the two germline ends. CDR1 is MNHNY, CDR2 SVGAGI, per germline (reference sequence). The CDR3 contains 13 residues. Here the CDR3 DNA reads TGTGCCAGCAGCGGAGCGCCTCCAGAGACCCAGTACTTC. This encodes CASSGAPPETQYF.

This clonotype was seen only a few times. The gene calls are TRBV4-1 and TRBJ2-5; 10 bases map to TRBD1. The CDR3 consists of 17 residues. Germline V gives CDR1 MGHRA, CDR2 YSYEKL. V gave up 2 bases and J gave up 3 bases; unmatched junction bases: 9. CDR3 in amino acids: CASSQPGQGRGKETQYF. Here the CDR3 DNA reads TGCGCCAGCAGCCAACCGGGACAGGGGCGGGGGAAAGAGACCCAGTACTTC.

Only a few counts were recorded for this clonotype. The chain employs TRBV2 and TRBJ2-1, with 8 bases lining up with TRBD1. The CDR3 contains 15 residues. From germline, CDR1 is SNHLY and CDR2 FYNNEI. V shed 5 bases, J shed 4 bases, and the junction held 7 bases outside the gene matches. The CDR3 sequence is CASSPQGAPYNEQFF. CDR3 nucleotide sequence: TGTGCCAGCAGTCCTCAGGGGGCACCTTACAATGAGCAGTTCTTC.

This clonotype was found many times. This chain connects TRBV3-1 to TRBJ1-5; D not certain. V lost 1 base and J lost 0, with 4 bases in between. CDR1 LGHDT and CDR2 YNNKEL come from the germline V gene (reference sequence). The CDR3 is 14 amino acids. The CDR3 region is CASSQADSNQPQHF. CDR3 sequence (DNA): TGTGCCAGCAGCCAAGCGGATAGCAATCAGCCCCAGCATTTT.

Only a few counts were recorded for this clonotype. V and J are TRBV6-5 and TRBJ2-6; 8 nucleotides agree with TRBD1. V dropped 2 bases and J dropped 1; count of bases not matched to a gene: 4. This CDR3 comprises 17 residues. Germline V gene sequence: CDR1 MNHEY, CDR2 SVGAGI. CDR3 residues: CASSYGTGGSGANVLTF. The DNA for the CDR3 is TGTGCCAGCAGTTACGGGACAGGAGGGTCTGGGGCCAACGTCCTGACTTTC.

The V call is TRBV4-1, the J call TRBJ2-2, with 8 nucleotides matching TRBD2. The length of the CDR3 is 21 residues. Germline trimming cut 2 bases from V and 6 bases from J; bases unmatched to any gene: 23. Germline loops: CDR1 MGHRA, CDR2 YSYEKL. CDR3 DNA: TGCGCCAGCAGCCAAACCGGGGGTCCAGGCCAAAGCGGGGGAAAACCCGGGGAGCTGTTTTTT. Translation gives CASSQTGGPGQSGGKPGELFF.

This clonotype appeared a few times. V gene TRBV12-3 or TRBV12-4 combines with J gene TRBJ2-6, with D perhaps TRBD1 or TRBD2 (5 bases each). The ends were cut back, 9 bases at V and 0 bases at J, with 15 bases in the middle. There are 16 residues in the CDR3. The CDR3 DNA reads TGTGCCAGGAGGGTCAAGGGGAACTCTGGGGCCAACGTCCTGACTTTC. Translated, it gives CARRVKGNSGANVLTF.

The rearrangement links TRBV2 to TRBJ2-2; 9 bases are shared with TRBD1. This CDR3 comprises 17 residues. V shed 8 bases and J 3 bases; nucleotides not matched to a gene: 13. Germline CDR1 and CDR2: SNHLY and FYNNEI. CDR3 loop: CASCFAGTGQDTGELFF. The DNA for the CDR3 is TGTGCCAGCTGTTTCGCCGGGACAGGGCAGGACACCGGGGAGCTGTTTTTT.

The sample holds a few counts of this clonotype. V is TRBV20-1 and J is TRBJ1-2, with TRBD1 matching over 9 bases. Germline V gene lookup returns CDR1 DFQATT and CDR2 SNEGSKA (reference sequence). The CDR3 is made up of 16 amino acids. J gave up 4 bases and V 5 bases, and 14 bases lay outside the gene matches. The CDR3 protein is CSARGDRAIPGYGYTF. The CDR3 DNA is TGCAGTGCTCGGGGGGACAGGGCTATCCCGGGCTATGGCTACACCTTC.

The chain joins TRBV4-1 to TRBJ2-4, with D perhaps TRBD1 or TRBD2 (7 bases each). V lost 0 bases, J lost 6 bases, and 27 bases lay in between. This CDR3 comprises 20 residues. Germline V gives CDR1 MGHRA, CDR2 YSYEKL. The CDR3 here is CASSQDQGVGGGATRNIQYF. The CDR3 DNA is TGCGCCAGCAGCCAAGATCAGGGGGTTGGTGGGGGGGCGACCAGAAACATTCAGTACTTC.

This clonotype was observed many times. The chain links TRBV4-2 to TRBJ2-1, with D hard to call. Per the germline V gene, CDR1 is LGHNA and CDR2 is YNFKEQ. This CDR3 is 13 amino acids long. Trimming left V 0 bases short and J 6 bases short, with 6 bases between. The CDR3 region is CASSQDSGNEQFF. CDR3 DNA: TGTGCCAGCAGCCAAGATTCGGGCAATGAGCAGTTCTTC.

This clonotype was recorded a few times. This rearrangement joins TRBV24-1 to TRBJ1-5; TRBD1 is a possible D gene (6 bases). The CDR3 consists of 18 residues. Per the germline V gene, CDR1 is KGHDR and CDR2 is SFDVKD. The germline V and J ends were trimmed by 2 bases and 1 base, with 17 bases remaining between them. CDR3 protein: CATSDSTLQGTSNQPQHF. CDR3 DNA: TGTGCCACCAGTGATTCAACTCTGCAGGGGACCAGCAATCAGCCCCAGCATTTT.

This clonotype was counted between two and nine times. The chain joins TRBV7-3 to TRBJ2-1; D possibly matches TRBD1 or TRBD2 (6 bases each). V lost 5 bases, J lost 3 bases, and 14 bases lay in between. Germline CDR1 and CDR2: SGHTA and FQGTGA. There are 15 residues in the CDR3. The CDR3 reads CASSPLGGFYNEQFF. CDR3 in DNA: TGTGCCAGCAGCCCTCTAGGGGGGTTCTACAATGAGCAGTTCTTC. Drawing the rest from reference TRBV7-3 and TRBJ2-1, the complete variable domain is GAGVSQTPSNKVTEKGKYVELRCDPISGHTALYWYRQSLGQGPEFLIYFQGTGAADDSGLPNDRFFAVRPEGSVSTLKIQRTERGDSAVYLCASSPLGGFYNEQFFGPGTRLTVL.

A few counts support this clonotype. The chain couples TRBV6-2 or TRBV6-3 to TRBJ2-7; 13 bases align to TRBD2. CDR1 and CDR2 (germline): MNHEY, SVGEGT. J gave up 6 bases and V 4 bases, and 6 bases lay outside the gene matches. The CDR3 has 15 residues. The CDR3 loop is CASSSQGLAGAEQYF. The CDR3 region has the DNA TGTGCCAGCAGTTCCCAAGGACTAGCGGGAGCCGAGCAGTACTTC.

This clonotype was found a few times. The chain carries TRBV15 and TRBJ1-5; D gene uncertain. This CDR3 is built from 15 residues. Germline-derived CDR1 and CDR2 are LNHNV and YYDKDF (reference sequence). V was pared by 0 bases and J by 3 bases, with 9 bases between. CDR3 nucleotide sequence: TGTGCCACCAGCAGAGACAGGACGGTCAATCAGCCCCAGCATTTT. It yields the protein CATSRDRTVNQPQHF.

This clonotype was counted many times. The V and J genes are TRBV10-2 and TRBJ1-3, with a weak D call TRBD1 (6 bases). This CDR3 comprises 18 residues. The ends were cut back, 6 bases at V and 2 bases at J, with 23 bases in the middle. CDR1 and CDR2 (germline): WSHSY, SAAADI. CDR3 sequence (DNA): TGCGCCAGCAGCGATGGATTCGGGGGCTTTGGCGCTGGAAACACCATATATTTT. Translation: CASSDGFGGFGAGNTIYF.

This clonotype was found a few times. This rearrangement joins TRBV14 to TRBJ2-1; no clear D gene. Looked up from germline, CDR1 is SGHDN and CDR2 is FVKESK. The V end was cut by 2 bases, the J end by 10 bases, with 12 bases between. The CDR3 sequence is 13 residues long. The CDR3 DNA sequence: TGTGCCAGCAGCCAATCCAGTAAGGGAGAGCAGTTCTTC. Encoded protein: CASSQSSKGEQFF.